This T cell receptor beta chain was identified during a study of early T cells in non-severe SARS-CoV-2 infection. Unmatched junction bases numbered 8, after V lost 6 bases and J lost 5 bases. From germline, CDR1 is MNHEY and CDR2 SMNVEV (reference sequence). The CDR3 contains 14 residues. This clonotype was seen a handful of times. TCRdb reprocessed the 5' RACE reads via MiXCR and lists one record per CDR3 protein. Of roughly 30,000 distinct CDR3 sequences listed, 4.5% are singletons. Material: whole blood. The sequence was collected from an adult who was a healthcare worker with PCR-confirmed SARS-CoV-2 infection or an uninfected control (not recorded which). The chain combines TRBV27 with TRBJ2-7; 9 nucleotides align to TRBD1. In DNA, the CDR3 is TGTGCCAGCAGCACCGGGACAGGGAGAAACGAGCAGTACTTC. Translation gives CASSTGTGRNEQYF.